A single sample gave rise to the 23 T cell receptor beta chains below, sequenced in a study of blood T cell repertoires in COVID-19. TCRdb keeps only in-frame clones here, not all; method: immunoSEQ multiplex PCR. The sample shows around 72,000 clones, roughly 80% of them seen only once. The specimen sequenced was peripheral blood. The receptor source for this set is a woman in her sixties or seventies with acute or convalescent COVID-19.

The genes are TRBV7-9 and TRBJ1-4, with D tentatively TRBD1 (5 bases). Between the trimmed V and J ends, which lost 2 bases and 5 bases, there was a span of 15 bases. Germline values: CDR1 SEHNR, CDR2 FQNEAQ (reference sequence). The CDR3 contains 16 residues. CDR3 protein: CASSLISAGRNEKLFF. The CDR3 DNA is TGTGCCAGCAGCTTAATCTCAGCAGGGAGGAATGAAAAACTGTTTTTT.

V usage is TRBV27 and J usage is TRBJ2-7; 9 nucleotides line up with TRBD2. CDR1 is MNHEY and CDR2 is SMNVEV in the germline V gene (reference sequence). This CDR3 has 19 amino acids. The junction had 17 bases not matched to a gene; V was cut back by 5 bases and J by 0 bases. The CDR3 DNA sequence: TGTGCCAGCAGTACCCGGGGGTCTAGCGGGACCAAATACTCCTACGAGCAGTACTTC. It encodes CASSTRGSSGTKYSYEQYF.

This clone was seen just once. J is TRBJ2-3 and V is TRBV29-1; the D gene is possibly TRBD2 (5 bases). Germline V gene data show CDR1 as SQVTM and CDR2 as ANQGSEA. The CDR3 is made up of 15 amino acids. With 4 bases removed from V and 0 bases from J, the gap between germline ends came to 14 bases. This CDR3 is CSVVREWRSTDTQYF. Written as DNA, the CDR3 is TGCAGCGTTGTAAGGGAGTGGCGGAGCACAGATACGCAGTATTTT.

The chain employs TRBV5-1 and TRBJ2-1, with 7 bases that match TRBD2. Per germline, CDR1 SGHRS and CDR2 YFSETQ. The CDR3 consists of 15 residues. V lost 2 bases, J lost 8 bases, and 10 bases stayed unmatched. CDR3 DNA sequence: TGCGCCAGCAGCTTAGAGCGGGGAGGTATCGATGAGCAGTTCTTC. Its protein is CASSLERGGIDEQFF. Full variable domain (rest looked up from reference TRBV5-1 and TRBJ2-1): KAGVTQTPRYLIKTRGQQVTLSCSPISGHRSVSWYQQTPGQGLQFLFEYFSETQRNKGNFPGRFSGRQFSNSRSEMNVSTLELGDSALYLCASSLERGGIDEQFFGPGTRLTVL.

The chain links TRBV6-5 to TRBJ2-7; 8 nucleotides agree with TRBD1. Germline V gene sequence: CDR1 MNHEY, CDR2 SVGAGI. This CDR3 spans 14 amino acids. V gave up 2 bases and J gave up 4 bases; unmatched junction bases: 4. The CDR3 loop reads CASSYGTGNYEQYF. CDR3 DNA sequence: TGTGCCAGCAGTTACGGGACAGGCAATTACGAGCAGTACTTC.

V usage is TRBV4-2 and J usage is TRBJ2-1; TRBD2 matches at 11 bases. V lost 5 bases and J lost 4; bases outside the gene matches: 4. CDR1 is LGHNA and CDR2 is YNFKEQ in the germline V gene. This CDR3 is 15 amino acids long. This chain's CDR3 is CASSGTSGKYNEQFF. CDR3 DNA: TGTGCCAGCAGCGGGACTAGCGGAAAATACAATGAGCAGTTCTTC.

The chain joins TRBV2 to TRBJ1-1; D is unresolved. V shed 10 bases and J shed 1 base, with 13 bases lying between them. This CDR3 region has 13 residues. Looked up from germline, CDR1 is SNHLY and CDR2 is FYNNEI. This chain's CDR3 is CATLRRENTEAFF. The CDR3 coding sequence is TGTGCCACCCTGAGACGGGAGAACACTGAAGCTTTCTTT.

This chain links TRBV6-5 with TRBJ1-5; TRBD1 is a possible D gene (6 bases). V lost 5 bases and J lost 3, with 11 bases in between. This CDR3 region has 14 residues. Germline values: CDR1 MNHEY, CDR2 SVGAGI. The DNA of the CDR3 is TGTGCCAGCAGTCGAAACAGGGACAATCAGCCCCAGCATTTT. It translates to CASSRNRDNQPQHF.

CDR3 DNA sequence: TGTGCCAGCAGCATCGGGGGGACAGGGGCTAATTCACCCCTCCACTTT. This sequence encodes CASSIGGTGANSPLHF. The J gene is TRBJ1-6, the V gene TRBV5-4, with 10 bases aligning to TRBD1. CDR3 length: 16 residues. The V and J ends lost 4 bases and 6 bases, in that order; junction bases with no gene match: 7. Germline values: CDR1 SGHNT, CDR2 YYREEE (reference sequence).

The V call is TRBV7-9, the J call TRBJ2-7, with 8 nucleotides matching TRBD1. Germline trimming cut 5 bases from V and 0 bases from J; bases unmatched to any gene: 6. Germline-derived CDR1 and CDR2 are SEHNR and FQNEAQ (reference sequence). This CDR3 is built from 15 residues. Written as DNA, the CDR3 is TGTGCCAGCAGCACGACAGGGGACCCCTCCTACGAGCAGTACTTC. Its protein product is CASSTTGDPSYEQYF.

The V gene is TRBV28, the J gene TRBJ2-5; 9 bases align to TRBD1. CDR3 length: 15 residues. CDR1 is MDHEN, CDR2 SYDVKM, per germline. V lost 6 bases and J lost 1; bases outside the gene matches: 6. In DNA, the CDR3 is TGTGCCAGCAGGGGGACAGGGCTCTTCCAAGAGACCCAGTACTTC. It yields the protein CASRGTGLFQETQYF. Complete variable domain (other parts from reference TRBV28 and TRBJ2-5): DVKVTQSSRYLVKRTGEKVFLECVQDMDHENMFWYRQDPGLGLRLIYFSYDVKMKEKGDIPEGYSVSREKKERFSLILESASTNQTSMYLCASRGTGLFQETQYFGPGTRLLVL.

The chain has TRBV5-1 and TRBJ2-5; TRBD1 is a possible D gene (5 bases). The CDR3 extends over 17 amino acids. V was cut by 0 bases and J by 8 bases, with 23 bases left in between. Germline V CDR1 and CDR2: SGHRS, YFSETQ. DNA of the CDR3: TGCGCCAGCAGCTTGGGCCCTGGGCAGCCGAACCAGGGTACCCAGTACTTC. This gives the protein CASSLGPGQPNQGTQYF.

The chain carries TRBV7-3 and TRBJ2-3, with a tentative D call TRBD1 (5 bases). V shed 5 bases and J shed 5 bases, with 11 bases lying between them. Germline V gene lookup returns CDR1 SGHTA and CDR2 FQGTGA. The CDR3 sequence is 13 residues long. CDR3 DNA sequence: TGTGCCAGCAGCCAGGGTTCAGGAGATACGCAGTATTTT. Translated, it gives CASSQGSGDTQYF.

By share, this clone ranks as medium-sized (0.01 to 0.1%). The chain joins TRBV24-1 to TRBJ2-1; the D is unclear. In germline, CDR1 is KGHDR, CDR2 SFDVKD. This CDR3 comprises 15 residues. V lost 4 bases and J 6 bases, leaving 15 bases between the germline ends. The CDR3 DNA sequence: TGTGCCACCAGTGACCCGTCACACCGGGTCAATGAGCAGTTCTTC. Protein sequence: CATSDPSHRVNEQFF.

The chain carries TRBV11-2 and TRBJ1-4; D is possibly TRBD1 (5 bases). This CDR3 is built from 12 residues. CDR1 and CDR2 from the germline V gene are SGHAT and FQNNGV. The germline V and J ends were trimmed by 0 bases and 14 bases, with 10 bases remaining between them. CDR3 sequence: CASSLDHHRLFF. CDR3 coding DNA: TGTGCCAGCAGCTTAGATCATCACAGGCTGTTTTTT.

This clone showed up just once. The chain is built from TRBV5-4 and TRBJ1-2; no clear D gene. This CDR3 spans 14 amino acids. Germline assignment: CDR1 SGHNT and CDR2 YYREEE (reference sequence). Trimming left V 5 bases short and J 4 bases short, with 15 bases between. In DNA, the CDR3 is TGTGCCAGCAGTGACCGCACTACCATCTATGGCTACACCTTC. It translates to CASSDRTTIYGYTF.

The chain couples TRBV28 to TRBJ2-6; TRBD1 matches 7 bases. Germline values: CDR1 MDHEN, CDR2 SYDVKM. The CDR3 loop spans 17 amino acids. Trimming removed 5 bases from V and 3 bases from J; junction bases left unmatched: 10. The CDR3 coding sequence is TGTGCCAGCAGTGCCCCACAGGGGACGGGTGGGGCCAACGTCCTGACTTTC. Its protein is CASSAPQGTGGANVLTF.

This clone has just a few counts. The V and J genes are TRBV30 and TRBJ2-7; D gene unclear. Between the trimmed V and J ends, which lost 3 bases and 5 bases, there was a span of 17 bases. The CDR3 runs 14 residues. Germline values: CDR1 GTSNPN, CDR2 SVGIG (reference sequence). The CDR3 nucleotides read TGTGCCTGGAGCGCTAACTATCTCTACAACGAGCAGTACTTC. Translating it yields CAWSANYLYNEQYF. Full variable domain (rest looked up from reference TRBV30 and TRBJ2-7): SQTIHQWPATLVQPVGSPLSLECTVEGTSNPNLYWYRQAAGRGLQLLFYSVGIGQISSEVPQNLSASRPQDRQFILSSKKLLLSDSGFYLCAWSANYLYNEQYFGPGTRLTVT.

The genes are TRBV3-1 (or the pseudogene TRBV3-2) and TRBJ2-1, with TRBD2 matching over 7 bases. CDR1 is LGHDT, CDR2 YNNKEL, per germline (reference sequence). V gave up 8 bases and J gave up 7 bases; unmatched junction bases: 11. CDR3 length: 14 amino acids. CDR3 in DNA: TGTGCCAGCCTGGGGAGGGGCTCGGGGAATGAGCAGTTCTTC. Amino acids: CASLGRGSGNEQFF.

The chain is built from TRBV19 and TRBJ1-2; D remains unclear. The CDR3 runs 15 residues. The V end lost 4 bases, the J end lost 8 bases, and 20 bases lay between the germline ends. CDR1 and CDR2 (germline): LNHDA, SQIVND (reference sequence). CDR3 coding DNA: TGTGCCAGTAGTACCCTGAGGAACCCGCCTGACGGCTACACCTTC. It is translated as CASSTLRNPPDGYTF.

V gene TRBV29-1 combines with J gene TRBJ1-2; 9 bases are shared with TRBD1. Trimming took 6 bases from V and 2 from J; bases not matched to a gene: 10. CDR1 is SQVTM, CDR2 ANQGSEA, per germline. CDR3 length equals 15 residues. Here the CDR3 reads CSVTVTGGQNYGYTF. The CDR3 DNA follows: TGCAGCGTGACCGTGACAGGGGGGCAAAACTATGGCTACACCTTC.

The chain links TRBV9 to TRBJ2-3; the D gene is possibly TRBD2 (5 bases). V lost 0 bases, J lost 1 base, and 9 bases lay in between. This CDR3 spans 15 amino acids. Looked up from germline, CDR1 is SGDLS and CDR2 is YYNGEE. The CDR3 here is CASSVGRTRTDTQYF. In DNA, the CDR3 is TGTGCCAGCAGCGTAGGGAGGACTCGCACAGATACGCAGTATTTT.

The J gene is TRBJ2-3, the V gene TRBV5-4; TRBD2 matches 13 bases. CDR3 length: 17 residues. The ends lost 4 bases at V and 3 bases at J; junction bases unmatched: 8. CDR1 and CDR2 (germline): SGHNT, YYREEE (reference sequence). CDR3 region: CASSTRTSGRRTDTQYF. In DNA form, the CDR3 reads TGTGCCAGCAGCACTCGGACTAGCGGGAGAAGGACAGATACGCAGTATTTT.